This entry lists 21 T cell receptor beta chains sequenced from one sample in a study of T cells in Graves' hyperthyroidism and ophthalmopathy. It was RNA transcripts that yielded the amplified TCR beta CDR3 regions. Carried out on the TCR CDR3, a first-round RT-PCR used the HTBI primer set. TCRdb re-derived calls from the multiplex PCR reads in MiXCR, one entry per CDR3 protein. The sample lists hundreds of thousands of distinct CDR3 sequences, about 14% occurring once. What was sequenced was blood. Receptors originate from a young man with Graves' ophthalmopathy.

The J gene is TRBJ2-1, the V gene TRBV4-1; 10 nucleotides line up with TRBD2. This CDR3 has 18 amino acids. Germline-derived CDR1 and CDR2 are MGHRA and YSYEKL. The V and J ends lost 0 bases and 7 bases, in that order; junction bases with no gene match: 12. The CDR3 coding sequence is TGCGCCAGCAGCCAAGAGTCCTTCGGGGCTAGCGGGAGTAATGAGCAGTTCTTC. It codes for CASSQESFGASGSNEQFF.

This clonotype was seen many times. The CDR3 loop is CASSSIRAGELFF. Written as DNA, the CDR3 is TGTGCCAGCAGTAGCATCCGGGCCGGGGAGCTGTTTTTT. The rearrangement uses TRBV2 and TRBJ2-2; D is unclear. From germline, CDR1 is SNHLY and CDR2 FYNNEI. V lost 5 bases to trimming and J lost 6 bases, with 10 bases between them. The CDR3 has 13 amino acids.

This chain links TRBV11-2 with TRBJ2-1; D is perhaps TRBD1 (8 bases). Trimming removed 4 bases at V and 5 bases at J, with 15 bases between. The CDR3 is made up of 15 amino acids. Per the germline V gene, CDR1 is SGHAT and CDR2 is FQNNGV. The CDR3 loop reads CASSWTGRADNEQFF. The CDR3 DNA is TGTGCCAGCAGCTGGACAGGGAGGGCTGACAATGAGCAGTTCTTC. The entire variable domain, with the rest obtained from reference TRBV11-2 and TRBJ2-1, is as follows: EAGVAQSPRYKIIEKRQSVAFWCNPISGHATLYWYQQILGQGPKLLIQFQNNGVVDDSQLPKDRFSAERLKGVDSTLKIQPAKLEDSAVYLCASSWTGRADNEQFFGPGTRLTVL.

This clonotype has ten or more counts. The chain couples TRBV20-1 to TRBJ2-1; 7 bases map to TRBD2. V shed 0 bases, J shed 3 bases, and the junction held 2 bases outside the gene matches. CDR1 is DFQATT and CDR2 is SNEGSKA in the germline V gene (reference sequence). This CDR3 has 14 residues. This CDR3 reads CSARDRDYYNEQFF. The CDR3 DNA follows: TGCAGTGCTAGAGACCGGGACTACTACAATGAGCAGTTCTTC.

This clonotype was observed once. The chain carries TRBV7-9 and TRBJ2-7; D is perhaps TRBD2 (6 bases). Germline-derived CDR1 and CDR2 are SEHNR and FQNEAQ (reference sequence). This CDR3 is built from 14 residues. The V end lost 2 bases, the J end lost 6 bases, and 14 bases lay between the germline ends. The CDR3 loop is CASSLIREMTEQYF. CDR3 coding DNA: TGTGCCAGCAGCTTAATACGGGAGATGACCGAGCAGTACTTC.

This clonotype was detected many times. The chain carries TRBV2 and TRBJ2-1; D may be TRBD2 (6 bases). The germline CDR1 and CDR2 sequences are SNHLY and FYNNEI. Trimming shortened V by 6 bases and J by 7 bases, and 10 bases separated the two germline ends. The CDR3 spans 12 residues. The DNA of the CDR3 is TGTGCCAGCAGGACCGGAGGGAATGAGCAGTTCTTC. As protein: CASRTGGNEQFF.

This clonotype has ten or more counts. The chain joins TRBV6-5 to TRBJ2-2; possibly TRBD1 for D (5 bases). The CDR3 sequence is 15 residues long. V dropped 1 base and J dropped 3 bases, with 9 bases sitting between them. Germline assignment: CDR1 MNHEY and CDR2 SVGAGI. The CDR3 bases are TGTGCCAGCAGTTACTTGGGGCGCGACACCGGGGAGCTGTTTTTT. Its translation is CASSYLGRDTGELFF.

This chain joins TRBV5-6 and TRBJ2-2; 7 nucleotides agree with TRBD2. Losses at the gene ends were 3 bases for V and 7 bases for J; bases not matched to a gene: 6. Germline values: CDR1 SGHDT, CDR2 YYEEEE. The CDR3 loop spans 14 amino acids. The DNA for the CDR3 is TGTGCCAGCAGCTCTAGCGGCGTCATCGGGGAGCTGTTTTTT. Amino acids: CASSSSGVIGELFF. The variable domain in full, completed from reference TRBV5-6 and TRBJ2-2, reads DAGVTQSPTHLIKTRGQQVTLRCSPKSGHDTVSWYQQALGQGPQFIFQYYEEEERQRGNFPDRFSGHQFPNYSSELNVNALLLGDSALYLCASSSSGVIGELFFGEGSRLTVL.

This clonotype was seen a few times. This sequence joins TRBV7-9 and TRBJ2-7; 9 bases agree with TRBD1. Trimming removed 4 bases from V and 5 bases from J; junction bases left unmatched: 6. Germline CDR1 is SEHNR and CDR2 is FQNEAQ (reference sequence). The length of the CDR3 is 14 residues. The CDR3 spells CASSWGQGNHEQYF. DNA for the CDR3: TGTGCCAGCAGCTGGGGACAGGGAAACCACGAGCAGTACTTC.

This clonotype was recorded at least ten times. The J gene is TRBJ2-5, the V gene TRBV20-1; 9 positions match TRBD1. CDR1 and CDR2 (germline): DFQATT, SNEGSKA (reference sequence). The CDR3 has 15 residues. V shed 3 bases, J shed 2 bases, and the junction held 7 bases outside the gene matches. The CDR3 region has the DNA TGCAGTGCTAGCATCCGACAGGGGGTTCAAGAGACCCAGTACTTC. This translates into CSASIRQGVQETQYF.

This clonotype was observed a few times. The gene calls are TRBV19 and TRBJ2-1, with 8 bases aligning to TRBD2. The CDR3 covers 16 residues. CDR1 and CDR2 (germline): LNHDA, SQIVND (reference sequence). The trim removed 6 bases at V and 7 bases at J, leaving 14 bases unmatched. CDR3 region: CASSKWAAGGLNEQFF. The CDR3 DNA follows: TGTGCCAGTAGCAAATGGGCCGCGGGAGGATTAAATGAGCAGTTCTTC.

This clonotype was counted many times. The chain carries TRBV10-2 and TRBJ2-7, with D uncertain. V dropped 0 bases and J dropped 0 bases, with 6 bases sitting between them. The CDR3 runs to 14 residues. CDR1 and CDR2 (germline): WSHSY, SAAADI. The CDR3 DNA reads as TGCGCCAGCAGTGAGTCTTTCCACTCCTACGAGCAGTACTTC. It is translated as CASSESFHSYEQYF.

This clonotype was recorded at least ten times. The V gene is TRBV19, the J gene TRBJ2-3; D ambiguous. Trimming stripped 3 bases from V and 3 bases from J, with 4 bases between. Germline V gene sequence: CDR1 LNHDA, CDR2 SQIVND (reference sequence). This CDR3 contains 12 residues. In DNA form, the CDR3 reads TGTGCCAGTAGTATGGGTACAGATACGCAGTATTTT. As protein: CASSMGTDTQYF.

The chain couples TRBV19 to TRBJ1-4; D might be TRBD1 (6 bases). There are 15 residues in the CDR3. Germline V gives CDR1 LNHDA, CDR2 SQIVND (reference sequence). V lost 5 bases to trimming and J lost 6 bases, with 16 bases between them. This CDR3 is CASSPLGGHHEKLFF. In DNA form, the CDR3 reads TGTGCCAGTAGTCCTTTGGGGGGACACCATGAAAAACTGTTTTTT.

This clonotype has only a few counts. The chain joins TRBV27 to TRBJ2-7; D possibly corresponds to TRBD2 (6 bases). CDR1 is MNHEY and CDR2 is SMNVEV in the germline V gene (reference sequence). CDR3 length: 15 amino acids. V was shortened by 0 bases and J by 2 bases, with 11 bases between the two germline ends. CDR3 DNA: TGTGCCAGCAGTTTATCCTTTGGCGGGGCCTACGAGCAGTACTTC. This encodes CASSLSFGGAYEQYF.

At least ten counts were recorded for this clonotype. For the CDR3, the DNA is TGCGCCAGCAGCTTGGCTGACGGGGCGGATGAAAAACTGTTTTTT. Protein sequence: CASSLADGADEKLFF. The J gene is TRBJ1-4, the V gene TRBV5-1; tentatively, D is TRBD1 (5 bases). V lost 0 bases, J lost 6 bases, and 12 bases lay in between. Germline CDR1 SGHRS, CDR2 YFSETQ. The CDR3 length is 15 residues.

The chain joins TRBV6-4 to TRBJ2-1; 8 bases fit TRBD2. The V segment lost 2 bases and the J segment 7 bases; nucleotides outside the gene matches: 7. The CDR3 contains 15 residues. Germline CDR1 MRHNA, CDR2 SNTAGT. The CDR3 nucleotides are TGTGCCAGCAGTGACGGGGAAGGCGGGGGGAATGAGCAGTTCTTC. Its protein is CASSDGEGGGNEQFF.

This clonotype was picked up a small number of times. The rearrangement links TRBV4-2 to TRBJ1-5; the D gene is possibly TRBD1 (6 bases). CDR3 length: 15 residues. From germline, CDR1 is LGHNA and CDR2 YNFKEQ. With 0 bases removed from V and 7 bases from J, the gap between germline ends came to 13 bases. CDR3 in DNA: TGTGCCAGCAGCCAAGATCTACAGGGAGAACAGCCCCAGCATTTT. As protein: CASSQDLQGEQPQHF.

This clonotype was counted at least ten times. The chain combines TRBV3-1 with TRBJ1-4, with 7 bases matching TRBD1. The length of the CDR3 is 16 residues. CDR1 is LGHDT and CDR2 is YNNKEL in the germline V gene (reference sequence). The ends lost 3 bases at V and 1 base at J; junction bases unmatched: 5. CDR3: CASSQGQLGTNEKLFF. CDR3 nucleotides: TGTGCCAGCAGCCAGGGACAGTTGGGAACTAATGAAAAACTGTTTTTT.

The sample holds a few counts of this clonotype. The rearrangement joins TRBV5-1 to TRBJ2-2; 8 bases are shared with TRBD1. The V gene's germline CDR1 is SGHRS and CDR2 YFSETQ. J gave up 1 base and V 5 bases, and 7 bases lay outside the gene matches. The CDR3 length is 16 residues. For the CDR3, the DNA is TGCGCCAGCAGTTCCTCCGGGACAGGGAACACCGGGGAGCTGTTTTTT. Residues: CASSSSGTGNTGELFF.

The chain is built from TRBV30 and TRBJ2-3; the D gene is possibly TRBD2 (5 bases). Trimming shortened V by 2 bases and J by 0 bases, and 12 bases separated the two germline ends. CDR1 is GTSNPN, CDR2 SVGIG, per germline (reference sequence). The CDR3 extends over 15 amino acids. Written as DNA, the CDR3 is TGTGCCTGGAGTTTGTTAGGAGGTAGCACAGATACGCAGTATTTT. This gives the protein CAWSLLGGSTDTQYF.